This TCR beta chain was sequenced during a study of T cell clonotyping in hematopoietic cell transplantation. Study results and caveats: Without cell sorting, CD4 versus CD8 contributions remain unresolved.

Sequencing used immunoSEQ multiplex PCR; TCRdb keeps in-frame clones, though not all of them. Of some 49,000 clones detected, around 84% appear once; the ten largest clones hold around 5.5%. On this clone: What it binds is not known.

The CDR3 contains 15 residues. With V trimmed by 1 base and J by 5 bases, 4 bases remained unmatched. Germline-derived CDR1 and CDR2 are MGHDK and SYGVNS. Indicated time point: recipient sample about 28 days before transplant, after cytoreduction. Samples: about 28 days before transplant, then days 30, 100 and 180 after. Sequenced material: peripheral blood mononuclear cells, taken before stem cell transplant. V is TRBV25-1 and J is TRBJ1-4, with TRBD1 matching over 7 bases. The sequence was collected from a man aged 55 to 70 with biphenotypic leukemia. Some clones in this sample may be carry-over from other donors' samples. The CDR3 reads CASSESGTENEKLFF. The CDR3 DNA reads TGTGCCAGCAGTGAATCCGGGACAGAAAATGAAAAACTGTTTTTT.